This T cell receptor beta chain was sequenced for a study of cytomegalovirus exposure and HLA in healthy donors. This CDR3 contains 15 residues. V was pared by 7 bases and J by 3 bases, with 10 bases of the junction left unmatched. The germline gives CDR1 SGHTA, CDR2 FQGTGA. Amplification used 60 Vbeta primers and 13 Jbeta primers. The protocol was immunoSEQ multiplex PCR, while the TCRdb copy is restricted to in-frame clones and leaves out a portion. The data contain about 200,000 clones, 70% to 80% of them singletons. The receptor comes from a male donor in good health and CMV-seropositive. The chain recombines TRBV7-3 with TRBJ2-3; 7 bases are shared with TRBD2. The sample was PBMCs. CDR3 DNA sequence: TGTGCCAGCACCCCGGGAGGAGCGGCAACAGATACGCAGTATTTT. Its translation is CASTPGGAATDTQYF.